A single sample is the source of the 31 T cell receptor beta chains below, sequenced in a study of shared clonotypes between healthy human individuals. Data came from immunoSEQ multiplex PCR; TCRdb stores just in-frame clones and leaves some out. The table lists about 1.1 million clones, approximately 77% of them singletons. The sequenced sample was memory CD4+ T cells from PBMCs. Subset indicated: CD45RA-negative fraction. These receptors originate from a man between 18 and 29 years old in good health. Some clones in this sample may be carry-over from other donors' samples.

V usage is TRBV5-1 and J usage is TRBJ2-7; 8 nucleotides line up with TRBD2. Germline V gives CDR1 SGHRS, CDR2 YFSETQ. Unmatched junction bases numbered 9, after V lost 4 bases and J lost 6 bases. The CDR3 sequence is 14 residues long. CDR3 in amino acids: CASSRDGTSGEQYF. The DNA of the CDR3 is TGCGCCAGCAGCCGAGACGGGACTAGTGGCGAGCAGTACTTC.

This clone was counted between two and nine times. The V call is TRBV6-1, the J call TRBJ1-1; no firm D call. Germline loops: CDR1 MNHNS, CDR2 SASEGT. The CDR3 is 13 amino acids. The V gene lost 6 bases and the J gene lost 11 bases, with 19 bases spanning the gap. The CDR3, as DNA: TGTGCCAGCAGCAAGGTCTCCAGAGGCAGCGCTTTCTTT. Translating it yields CASSKVSRGSAFF.

This clone was seen a single time. The chain employs TRBV9 and TRBJ2-2; TRBD2 matches 11 bases. The CDR3 contains 16 residues. Trimming took 2 bases from V and 3 from J; bases not matched to a gene: 3. In germline, CDR1 is SGDLS, CDR2 YYNGEE. The CDR3 region has the DNA TGTGCCAGCAGCGTTAGCGGGAGGGCCGACACCGGGGAGCTGTTTTTT. Translating gives CASSVSGRADTGELFF.

This clone was seen only once. V and J are TRBV28 and TRBJ1-3, with D perhaps matching TRBD1 (5 bases). This CDR3 is 17 amino acids long. Trimming left V 4 bases short and J 0 bases short, with 16 bases between. Germline V CDR1 and CDR2: MDHEN, SYDVKM. The CDR3, as DNA: TGTGCCAGCAGTTCTAGTTGGGGGACTAGCTCTGGAAACACCATATATTTT. This encodes CASSSSWGTSSGNTIYF.

This clone has only one observation. The V and J genes are TRBV27 and TRBJ2-3, with TRBD2 matching over 7 bases. Germline V gives CDR1 MNHEY, CDR2 SMNVEV (reference sequence). This CDR3 has 17 amino acids. Trimming at V came to 1 base and at J to 0 bases, leaving 7 bases not matched to a gene. CDR3 residues: CASSLWFREGSTDTQYF. CDR3 nucleotide sequence: TGTGCCAGCAGTTTATGGTTTAGGGAGGGAAGCACAGATACGCAGTATTTT.

This sequence joins TRBV30 and TRBJ1-1, with D possibly TRBD1 on 5 matching bases. The CDR3 extends over 14 amino acids. Germline loops: CDR1 GTSNPN, CDR2 SVGIG (reference sequence). V was cut by 5 bases and J by 4 bases, with 17 bases left in between. The CDR3 here is CAWFRAGRGTEAFF. In nucleotides, the CDR3 is TGTGCCTGGTTTCGCGCAGGAAGGGGCACTGAAGCTTTCTTT.

This chain links TRBV15 with TRBJ1-5; maybe TRBD1 (5 bases). The V end was cut by 4 bases, the J end by 5 bases, with 15 bases between. CDR1 is LNHNV and CDR2 is YYDKDF in the germline V gene (reference sequence). This CDR3 is built from 15 residues. CDR3 in amino acids: CATSNPSRGDQPQHF. The CDR3 nucleotides are TGTGCCACCAGCAACCCCTCCCGAGGGGATCAGCCCCAGCATTTT.

The CDR3 DNA reads as TGTGCCAGCAGTTTATCGTCAGGGGGCGCCTATGGCTACACCTTC. This sequence encodes CASSLSSGGAYGYTF. The chain uses TRBV28 and TRBJ1-2; 8 bases fit TRBD1. CDR1 MDHEN and CDR2 SYDVKM come from the germline V gene. The CDR3 covers 15 residues. The junction had 5 bases not matched to a gene; V was cut back by 1 base and J by 4 bases.

CDR3 sequence (DNA): TGCGCCAGCAGCTTCAGTGACACCCGCTCTGGAAACACCATATATTTT. It codes for CASSFSDTRSGNTIYF. The chain recombines TRBV5-1 with TRBJ1-3; D gene ambiguous. V was trimmed by 2 bases and J by 0 bases, leaving 12 bases between them. Germline CDR1 is SGHRS and CDR2 is YFSETQ. CDR3 size: 16 residues.

The chain carries TRBV7-2 and TRBJ2-5; D could derive from TRBD1 or TRBD2 (6 bases each). Between the trimmed V and J ends, which lost 1 base and 4 bases, there was a span of 19 bases. This CDR3 contains 17 residues. Germline CDR1 SGHTA, CDR2 FQGNSA. CDR3: CASSLGLKSGAAETQYF. Written as DNA, the CDR3 is TGTGCCAGCAGCTTAGGCCTTAAGTCGGGGGCGGCAGAGACCCAGTACTTC.

The chain carries TRBV7-2 and TRBJ2-7, with D possibly TRBD2 on 5 matching bases. The germline V and J ends were trimmed by 2 bases and 4 bases, with 15 bases remaining between them. CDR1 SGHTA and CDR2 FQGNSA come from the germline V gene. This CDR3 comprises 15 residues. The CDR3, as DNA: TGTGCCAGCAGCTTACAAGGTAGCGAAACATACGAGCAGTACTTC. Its translation: CASSLQGSETYEQYF.

The chain is built from TRBV9 and TRBJ2-2; D possibly corresponds to TRBD2 (5 bases). Trimming removed 1 base from V and 6 bases from J, with 13 bases in between. Germline lookup yields CDR1 SGDLS and CDR2 YYNGEE. This CDR3 has 15 amino acids. The CDR3 bases are TGTGCCAGCAGCGTAAGGTCCGGGGATGCCGGGGAGCTGTTTTTT. Amino acids: CASSVRSGDAGELFF.

This clone was detected once. The J gene is TRBJ2-6, the V gene TRBV7-9, with a tentative D call TRBD1 (6 bases). CDR3 length equals 17 residues. The V gene lost 8 bases and the J gene lost 0 bases, with 17 bases spanning the gap. Germline values: CDR1 SEHNR, CDR2 FQNEAQ (reference sequence). The CDR3 sequence is CASRPQTGSSGANVLTF. In DNA form, the CDR3 reads TGTGCCAGCCGCCCTCAGACAGGTAGCTCTGGGGCCAACGTCCTGACTTTC.

Points on this clone: At one end, the junction sequence differs from germline, possibly due to a read error. This rearrangement joins TRBV30 to TRBJ1-2, with unresolved D. Per the germline V gene, CDR1 is GTSNPN and CDR2 is SVGIG (reference sequence). The CDR3 has 13 amino acids. CDR3 amino acids: CAWGVFRTNGYTF. The CDR3 nucleotides are TGTGCCTGGGGTGTTTTTAGGACTAATGGCTACACCTTC.

V gene TRBV20-1 combines with J gene TRBJ1-2; D is undetermined. V was trimmed by 0 bases and J by 7 bases, leaving 6 bases between them. CDR1 is DFQATT, CDR2 SNEGSKA, per germline (reference sequence). This CDR3 comprises 11 residues. The CDR3 sequence: CSAREGTGYTF. The CDR3 DNA follows: TGCAGTGCTAGAGAGGGCACTGGCTACACCTTC.

This chain links TRBV30 with TRBJ2-7; D may be TRBD1 (6 bases). The germline CDR1 and CDR2 sequences are GTSNPN and SVGIG (reference sequence). Trimming left V 2 bases short and J 9 bases short, with 14 bases between. This CDR3 spans 12 amino acids. The CDR3 is CAWSTTGLGQYF. The CDR3 DNA reads TGTGCCTGGAGTACAACAGGGTTGGGGCAGTACTTC.

This chain joins TRBV7-9 and TRBJ2-5, with 10 bases lining up with TRBD2. Germline V lookup: CDR1 SEHNR, CDR2 FQNEAQ (reference sequence). The CDR3 is 15 amino acids. J was trimmed by 1 base and V by 5 bases; bases with no gene match: 4. The CDR3 DNA reads TGTGCCAGCAGCAGACTAGCGGGTTCCCAAGAGACCCAGTACTTC. This gives the protein CASSRLAGSQETQYF.

This clone occurred many times. J is TRBJ2-2 and V is TRBV30, with TRBD2 matching over 7 bases. The CDR3 covers 16 residues. Germline CDR1 and CDR2: GTSNPN and SVGIG (reference sequence). V dropped 3 bases and J dropped 0; count of bases not matched to a gene: 7. The CDR3 DNA follows: TGTGCCTGGAGAGCCGCGGGGGACCCGAACACCGGGGAGCTGTTTTTT. Translation: CAWRAAGDPNTGELFF.

This chain joins TRBV25-1 and TRBJ2-5, with 8 bases matching TRBD1. The CDR3 has 12 amino acids. V lost 10 bases, J lost 6 bases, and 7 bases stayed unmatched. The germline CDR1 and CDR2 sequences are MGHDK and SYGVNS. The CDR3, as DNA: TGTGCCACCGCTACAGGGGGGAAGACCCAGTACTTC. Protein product: CATATGGKTQYF.

V is TRBV28 and J is TRBJ2-7; D not certain. The CDR3 runs to 14 residues. Germline assignment: CDR1 MDHEN and CDR2 SYDVKM. V was trimmed by 7 bases and J by 2 bases, leaving 15 bases between them. CDR3 DNA sequence: TGTGCCAGCACAAGGTCCTCCTTGACCTACGAGCAGTACTTC. Translated, it gives CASTRSSLTYEQYF.

The rearrangement uses TRBV5-1 and TRBJ2-2, with 7 bases that match TRBD2. This CDR3 contains 16 residues. V lost 7 bases, J lost 3 bases, and 12 bases stayed unmatched. Germline V gene lookup returns CDR1 SGHRS and CDR2 YFSETQ. CDR3 protein: CASRSLTGGHTGELFF. CDR3 DNA sequence: TGCGCCAGCCGTTCCCTAACGGGAGGCCACACCGGGGAGCTGTTTTTT.

This clone has just a few counts. The CDR3 DNA reads as TGCGCCAGCCGGGTTAGGGGGGCTGGCGAGCAGTACTTC. Its protein product is CASRVRGAGEQYF. The rearrangement uses TRBV5-1 and TRBJ2-7; the D call may be TRBD1 or TRBD2 (6 bases each). The CDR3 runs to 13 residues. The germline V and J ends were trimmed by 7 bases and 6 bases, with 17 bases remaining between them. The germline V gene encodes CDR1 SGHRS and CDR2 YFSETQ.

The chain employs TRBV21-1 and TRBJ2-7; no check of the table's D call, TRBD1, against the DNA was made. TRBV21-1 is designated a pseudogene. The CDR3 extends over 13 amino acids. CDR3 sequence reads: CASSTQGPDEQYF. The CDR3 DNA sequence: TGTGCCAGCAGCACACAGGGTCCCGACGAGCAGTACTTC.

In the case of this clone: The identical CDR3 is also encoded by other nucleotide sequences in the sample. The rearrangement uses TRBV7-3 and TRBJ2-2, with D tentatively TRBD1 (5 bases). V lost 3 bases and J lost 2, with 7 bases in between. The CDR3 has 14 residues. Looked up from germline, CDR1 is SGHTA and CDR2 is FQGTGA. The CDR3 nucleotides read TGTGCCAGCAGCTTGCAGGGTAACACCGGGGAGCTGTTTTTT. Protein: CASSLQGNTGELFF.

This chain joins TRBV15 and TRBJ2-2; the D gene is possibly TRBD2 (6 bases). Trimming took off 1 base at V and 5 bases at J, with 11 bases between the two ends. The CDR3 has 15 residues. Per the germline V gene, CDR1 is LNHNV and CDR2 is YYDKDF (reference sequence). CDR3 protein: CATSRGLGGTGELFF. CDR3 DNA: TGTGCCACCAGCAGAGGATTGGGGGGTACCGGGGAGCTGTTTTTT.

This clone was seen just once. The V call is TRBV2, the J call TRBJ2-6; maybe TRBD1 (5 bases). The CDR3 is made up of 16 amino acids. Trimming cost V 3 bases and J 2 bases, with 11 bases left between them. Looked up from germline, CDR1 is SNHLY and CDR2 is FYNNEI. The CDR3 region is CASSEQGYAGANVLTF. In nucleotides, the CDR3 is TGTGCCAGCAGTGAGCAGGGCTATGCTGGGGCCAACGTCCTGACTTTC. Combining the CDR3 with reference TRBV2 and TRBJ2-6 gives the whole variable domain EPEVTQTPSHQVTQMGQEVILRCVPISNHLYFYWYRQILGQKVEFLVSFYNNEISEKSEIFDDQFSVERPDGSNFTLKIRSTKLEDSAMYFCASSEQGYAGANVLTFGAGSRLTVL.

This clone appeared a few times. Different DNA sequences within this sample yield the same CDR3. The V gene is TRBV18, the J gene TRBJ1-2, with D perhaps matching TRBD1 (5 bases). The CDR3 spans 14 residues. CDR1 is KGHSH and CDR2 is LQKENI in the germline V gene. V was pared by 1 base and J by 4 bases, with 10 bases between. Written as DNA, the CDR3 is TGTGCCAGCTCACCACGCACAGGCGGCTATGGCTACACCTTC. Translating it yields CASSPRTGGYGYTF.

This clone was recorded only once. The rearrangement uses TRBV28 and TRBJ2-3, with D perhaps matching TRBD2 (5 bases). Germline V gene data show CDR1 as MDHEN and CDR2 as SYDVKM. CDR3 length: 15 residues. Trimming pared 7 bases from V and 0 bases from J, leaving 14 bases between. The CDR3 DNA sequence: TGTGCCAGCACTAGAGCGGTGACTAGCACAGATACGCAGTATTTT. This codes for CASTRAVTSTDTQYF.

This clone showed up just a few times. This rearrangement joins TRBV7-8 to TRBJ2-7; 8 bases fit TRBD2. The CDR3 is 14 residues long. Per germline, CDR1 SGHVS and CDR2 FQNEAQ. V was clipped by 5 bases and J by 2 bases; unmatched bases: 5. CDR3 DNA sequence: TGTGCCAGCAGCAATAGCGGGGCTGCCTACGAGCAGTACTTC. Its protein is CASSNSGAAYEQYF. The full variable domain, its missing parts supplied by reference TRBV7-8 and TRBJ2-7, is GAGVSQSPRYKVAKRGQDVALRCDPISGHVSLFWYQQALGQGPEFLTYFQNEAQLDKSGLPSDRFFAERPEGSVSTLKIQRTQQEDSAVYLCASSNSGAAYEQYFGPGTRLTVT.

The chain carries TRBV2 and TRBJ1-2; 7 nucleotides line up with TRBD1. V lost 7 bases, J lost 4 bases, and 6 bases stayed unmatched. Germline V CDR1 and CDR2: SNHLY, FYNNEI. This CDR3 is built from 13 residues. The CDR3 loop is CASTYDRAYGYTF. CDR3 bases: TGTGCCAGCACCTACGACAGGGCCTATGGCTACACCTTC.

V gene TRBV14 combines with J gene TRBJ1-3; D not certain. Trimming pared 8 bases from V and 0 bases from J, leaving 8 bases between. CDR3 length: 13 residues. CDR1 SGHDN and CDR2 FVKESK come from the germline V gene. The CDR3 sequence: CASRESSGNTIYF. The CDR3 DNA sequence: TGTGCCAGCCGAGAGTCCTCTGGAAACACCATATATTTT.